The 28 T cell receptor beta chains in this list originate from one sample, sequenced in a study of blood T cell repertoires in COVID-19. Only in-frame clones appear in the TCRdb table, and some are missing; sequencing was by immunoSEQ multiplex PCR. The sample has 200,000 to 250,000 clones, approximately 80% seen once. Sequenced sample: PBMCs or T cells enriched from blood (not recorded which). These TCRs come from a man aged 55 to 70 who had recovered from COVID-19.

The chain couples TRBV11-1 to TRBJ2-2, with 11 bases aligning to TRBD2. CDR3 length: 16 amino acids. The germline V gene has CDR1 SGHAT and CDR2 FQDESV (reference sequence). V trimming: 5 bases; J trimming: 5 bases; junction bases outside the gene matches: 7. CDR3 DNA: TGTGCCAGCAGCAAAAGACTAGCGGGGCGTACCGGGGAGCTGTTTTTT. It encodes CASSKRLAGRTGELFF.

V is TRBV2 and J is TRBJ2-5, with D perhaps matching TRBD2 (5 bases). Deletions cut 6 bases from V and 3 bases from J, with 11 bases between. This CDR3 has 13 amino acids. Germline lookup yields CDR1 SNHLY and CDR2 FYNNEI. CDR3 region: CASSLLVEETQYF. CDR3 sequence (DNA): TGTGCCAGCAGCTTACTAGTAGAAGAGACCCAGTACTTC.

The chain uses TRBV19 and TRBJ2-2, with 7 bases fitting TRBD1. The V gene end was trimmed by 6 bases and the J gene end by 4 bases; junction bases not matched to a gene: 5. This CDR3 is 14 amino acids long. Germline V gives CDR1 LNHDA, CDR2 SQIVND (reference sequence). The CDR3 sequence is CASRWGQSTGELFF. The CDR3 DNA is TGTGCCAGTAGGTGGGGACAGAGCACCGGGGAGCTGTTTTTT. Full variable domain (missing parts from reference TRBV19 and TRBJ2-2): DGGITQSPKYLFRKEGQNVTLSCEQNLNHDAMYWYRQDPGQGLRLIYYSQIVNDFQKGDIAEGYSVSREKKESFPLTVTSAQKNPTAFYLCASRWGQSTGELFFGEGSRLTVL.

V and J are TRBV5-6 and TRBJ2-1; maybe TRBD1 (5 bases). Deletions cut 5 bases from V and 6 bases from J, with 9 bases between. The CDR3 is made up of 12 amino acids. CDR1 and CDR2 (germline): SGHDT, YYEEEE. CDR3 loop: CASSSGFNEQFF. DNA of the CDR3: TGTGCCAGCAGTTCAGGGTTCAATGAGCAGTTCTTC.

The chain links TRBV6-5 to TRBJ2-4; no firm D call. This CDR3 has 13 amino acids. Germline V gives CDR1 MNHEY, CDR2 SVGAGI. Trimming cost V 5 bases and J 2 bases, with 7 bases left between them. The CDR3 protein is CASSPVSKNIQYF. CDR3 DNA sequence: TGTGCCAGCAGTCCCGTCTCCAAAAACATTCAGTACTTC.

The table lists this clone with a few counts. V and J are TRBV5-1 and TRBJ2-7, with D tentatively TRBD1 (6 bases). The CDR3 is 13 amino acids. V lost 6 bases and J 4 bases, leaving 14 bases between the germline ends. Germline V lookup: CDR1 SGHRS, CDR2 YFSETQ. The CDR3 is CASTEGGRYEQYF. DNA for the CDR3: TGCGCCAGCACCGAAGGGGGAAGGTACGAGCAGTACTTC.

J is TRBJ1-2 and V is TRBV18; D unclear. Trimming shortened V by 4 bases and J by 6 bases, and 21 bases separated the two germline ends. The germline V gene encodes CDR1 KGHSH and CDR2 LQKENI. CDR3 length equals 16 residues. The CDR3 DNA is TGTGCCAGCTCACTCGAGTTCGGGTCGGGGTTTGATGGCTACACCTTC. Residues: CASSLEFGSGFDGYTF.

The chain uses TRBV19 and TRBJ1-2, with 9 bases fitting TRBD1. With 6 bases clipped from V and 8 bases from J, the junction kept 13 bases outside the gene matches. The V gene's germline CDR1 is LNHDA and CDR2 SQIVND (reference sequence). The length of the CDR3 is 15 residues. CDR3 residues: CASRGIWDRDDGYTF. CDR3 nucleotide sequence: TGTGCCAGTAGGGGGATTTGGGACAGGGATGACGGCTACACCTTC.

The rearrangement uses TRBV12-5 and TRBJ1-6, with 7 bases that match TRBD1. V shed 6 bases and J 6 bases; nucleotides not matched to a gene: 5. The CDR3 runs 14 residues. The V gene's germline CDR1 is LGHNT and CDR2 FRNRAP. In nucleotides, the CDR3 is TGTGCTAGTGGCCGGGGGACAGCTAATTCACCCCTCCACTTT. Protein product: CASGRGTANSPLHF.

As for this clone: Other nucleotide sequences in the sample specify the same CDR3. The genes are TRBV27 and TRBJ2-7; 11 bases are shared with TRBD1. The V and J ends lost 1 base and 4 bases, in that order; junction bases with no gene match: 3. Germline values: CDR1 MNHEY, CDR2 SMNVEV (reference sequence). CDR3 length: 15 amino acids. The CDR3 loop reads CASSLLGQGVYEQYF. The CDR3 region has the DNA TGTGCCAGCAGTTTATTGGGACAGGGGGTTTACGAGCAGTACTTC.

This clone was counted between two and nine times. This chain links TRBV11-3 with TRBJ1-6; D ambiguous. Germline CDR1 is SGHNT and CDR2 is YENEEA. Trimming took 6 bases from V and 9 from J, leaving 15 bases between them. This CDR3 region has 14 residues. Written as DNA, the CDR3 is TGTGCCAGCAGGGAACCCCCCGCGGGTTCACCCCTCCACTTT. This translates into CASREPPAGSPLHF.

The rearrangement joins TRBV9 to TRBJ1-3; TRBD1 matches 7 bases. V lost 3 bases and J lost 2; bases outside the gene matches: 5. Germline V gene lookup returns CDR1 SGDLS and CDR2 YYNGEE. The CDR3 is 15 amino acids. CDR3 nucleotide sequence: TGTGCCAGCAGCGAAACAGGGGTTGCTGGAAACACCATATATTTT. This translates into CASSETGVAGNTIYF.

CDR3 in amino acids: CASSLDRDQPQHF. The CDR3 DNA reads TGTGCCAGCTCCCTGGACAGGGATCAGCCCCAGCATTTT. V and J are TRBV18 and TRBJ1-5; 8 bases line up with TRBD1. This CDR3 comprises 13 residues. Germline V gene sequence: CDR1 KGHSH, CDR2 LQKENI. The J segment lost 5 bases and the V segment lost 6 bases, leaving 3 bases of the junction unmatched.

CDR3 protein: CASSRVSPYNSPLHF. CDR3 DNA sequence: TGTGCCAGCAGTCGGGTCTCCCCCTATAATTCACCCCTCCACTTT. The gene calls are TRBV5-6 and TRBJ1-6; D not certain. Looked up from germline, CDR1 is SGHDT and CDR2 is YYEEEE. The CDR3 is 15 amino acids. The V gene lost 5 bases and the J gene lost 2 bases, with 11 bases spanning the gap.

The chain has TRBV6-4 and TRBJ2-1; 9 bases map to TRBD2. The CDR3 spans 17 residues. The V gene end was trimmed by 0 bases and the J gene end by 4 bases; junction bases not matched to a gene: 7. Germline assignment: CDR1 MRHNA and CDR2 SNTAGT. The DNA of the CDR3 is TGTGCCAGCAGTGACTCGAGGAGCGGGGGGCCATACAATGAGCAGTTCTTC. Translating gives CASSDSRSGGPYNEQFF.

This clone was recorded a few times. CDR3 loop: CASSLRQEDTQYF. CDR3 nucleotide sequence: TGTGCCAGCAGCTTACGGCAGGAAGATACGCAGTATTTT. The rearrangement links TRBV7-2 to TRBJ2-3; no firm D call. This CDR3 has 13 amino acids. Per germline, CDR1 SGHTA and CDR2 FQGNSA. Trimming removed 2 bases at V and 5 bases at J, with 8 bases between.

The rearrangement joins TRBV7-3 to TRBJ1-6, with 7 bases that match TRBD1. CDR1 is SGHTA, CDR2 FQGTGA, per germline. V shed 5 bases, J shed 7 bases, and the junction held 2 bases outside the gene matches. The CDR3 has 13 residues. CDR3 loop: CASSQGQNSPLHF. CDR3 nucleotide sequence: TGTGCCAGCAGCCAGGGACAGAATTCACCCCTCCACTTT.

The DNA for the CDR3 is TGTGCCAGCAGTCCCGGGAGCCGGGGGGACTACAATGAGCAGTTCTTC. This codes for CASSPGSRGDYNEQFF. This chain uses TRBV5-4 with TRBJ2-1; 7 bases map to TRBD2. J lost 3 bases, V lost 5 bases, and 11 bases had no gene match. The germline V gene encodes CDR1 SGHNT and CDR2 YYREEE (reference sequence). This CDR3 is 16 amino acids long.

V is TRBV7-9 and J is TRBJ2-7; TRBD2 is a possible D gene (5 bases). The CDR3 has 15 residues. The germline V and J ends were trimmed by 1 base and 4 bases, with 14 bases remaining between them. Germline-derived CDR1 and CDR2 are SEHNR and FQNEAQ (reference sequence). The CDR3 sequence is CASSLDGIWEYEQYF. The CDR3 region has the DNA TGTGCCAGCAGCTTAGATGGCATATGGGAGTACGAGCAGTACTTC. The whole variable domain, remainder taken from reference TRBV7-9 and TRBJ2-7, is DTGVSQNPRHKITKRGQNVTFRCDPISEHNRLYWYRQTLGQGPEFLTYFQNEAQLEKSRLLSDRFSAERPKGSFSTLEIQRTEQGDSAMYLCASSLDGIWEYEQYFGPGTRLTVT.

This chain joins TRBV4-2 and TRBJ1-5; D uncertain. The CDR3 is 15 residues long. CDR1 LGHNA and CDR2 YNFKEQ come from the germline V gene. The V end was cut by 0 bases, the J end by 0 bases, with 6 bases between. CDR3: CASSQDGYSNQPQHF. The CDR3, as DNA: TGTGCCAGCAGCCAAGACGGTTATAGCAATCAGCCCCAGCATTTT.

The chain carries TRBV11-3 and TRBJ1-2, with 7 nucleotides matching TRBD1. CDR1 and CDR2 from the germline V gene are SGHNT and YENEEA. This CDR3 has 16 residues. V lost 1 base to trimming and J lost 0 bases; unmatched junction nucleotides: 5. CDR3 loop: CASSLGGQRANYGYTF. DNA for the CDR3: TGTGCCAGCAGCTTAGGGGGACAGAGAGCTAACTATGGCTACACCTTC.

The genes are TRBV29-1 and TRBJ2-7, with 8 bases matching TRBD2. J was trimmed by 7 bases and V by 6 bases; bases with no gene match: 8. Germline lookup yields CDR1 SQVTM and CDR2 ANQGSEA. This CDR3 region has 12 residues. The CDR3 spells CSVHSGGSEQYF. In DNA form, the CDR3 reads TGCAGCGTCCACAGCGGGGGAAGTGAGCAGTACTTC.

The CDR3 protein is CASGRPLGRTGELFF. CDR3 DNA sequence: TGTGCTAGTGGCCGACCTTTGGGGCGCACCGGGGAGCTGTTTTTT. The genes are TRBV12-5 and TRBJ2-2, with D maybe TRBD1 (5 bases). CDR1 and CDR2 from the germline V gene are LGHNT and FRNRAP. This CDR3 is built from 15 residues. Trimming stripped 6 bases from V and 4 bases from J, with 15 bases between.

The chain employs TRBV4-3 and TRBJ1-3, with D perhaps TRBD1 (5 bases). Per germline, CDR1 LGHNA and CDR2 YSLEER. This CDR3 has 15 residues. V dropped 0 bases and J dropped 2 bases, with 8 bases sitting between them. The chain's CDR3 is CASSQEIGAGNTIYF. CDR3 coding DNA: TGCGCCAGCAGCCAAGAAATAGGGGCTGGAAACACCATATATTTT.

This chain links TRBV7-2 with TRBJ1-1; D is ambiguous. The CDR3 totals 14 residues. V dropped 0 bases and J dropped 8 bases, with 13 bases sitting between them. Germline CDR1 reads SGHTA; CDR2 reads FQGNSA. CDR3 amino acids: CASSLAQTPLEAFF. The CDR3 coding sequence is TGTGCCAGCAGCTTAGCGCAAACACCACTAGAAGCTTTCTTT.

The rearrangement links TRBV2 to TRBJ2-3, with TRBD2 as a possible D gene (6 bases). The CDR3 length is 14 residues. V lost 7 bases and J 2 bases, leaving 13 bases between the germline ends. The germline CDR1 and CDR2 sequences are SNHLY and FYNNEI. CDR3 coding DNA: TGTGCCAGCAACCGCCGGGGGAACACAGATACGCAGTATTTT. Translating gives CASNRRGNTDTQYF.

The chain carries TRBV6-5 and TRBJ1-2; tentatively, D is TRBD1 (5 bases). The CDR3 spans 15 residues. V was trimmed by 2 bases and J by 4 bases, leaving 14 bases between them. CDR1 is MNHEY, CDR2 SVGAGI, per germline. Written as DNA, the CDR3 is TGTGCCAGCAGTTACAGAAGAGGGAGGGGCTATGGCTACACCTTC. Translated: CASSYRRGRGYGYTF.

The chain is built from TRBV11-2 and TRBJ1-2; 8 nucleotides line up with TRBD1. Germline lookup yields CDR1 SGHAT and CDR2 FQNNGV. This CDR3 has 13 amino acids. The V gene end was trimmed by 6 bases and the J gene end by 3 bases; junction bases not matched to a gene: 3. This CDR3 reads CASRTTGDYGYTF. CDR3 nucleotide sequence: TGTGCCAGCAGGACGACAGGGGACTATGGCTACACCTTC.